This TCR beta chain was recorded in a study of cytomegalovirus exposure and HLA in healthy donors. The trim removed 2 bases at V and 0 bases at J, leaving 10 bases unmatched. CDR1 is ENHRY, CDR2 SYGVKD, per germline. CDR3 length equals 19 residues. Primers for the PCR totalled 60 Vbeta and 13 Jbeta. The table came from immunoSEQ multiplex PCR; TCRdb's copy has only in-frame clones and leaves some out. The table shows over 150,000 clones, with 70% to 80% occurring only once. This chain uses TRBV10-3 with TRBJ2-6, with 7 bases fitting TRBD1. This sequence originates from a man aged 18 to 30 in good health and CMV-seropositive. Sequencing was done on a sample of PBMCs. CDR3 nucleotide sequence: TGTGCCATCAGTGAGAATCCGGGACAGCCGTTCTCTGGGGCCAACGTCCTGACTTTC. Translation gives CAISENPGQPFSGANVLTF.